These 23 T cell receptor beta chains originate from one sample sequenced in a study of radiotherapy plus CTLA-4 blockade in lung cancer. TCRdb's copy holds only in-frame clones and misses some; the assay was immunoSEQ multiplex PCR. The profile covers around 44,000 clones, with around 77% appearing a single time and under 3% taken by the ten largest. Sample: peripheral blood, taken from a patient treated with radiotherapy plus ipilimumab. Receptor source: a human donor with non-small cell lung cancer whose response to radiotherapy plus ipilimumab could not be evaluated.

The chain links TRBV7-9 to TRBJ1-5; tentatively, D is TRBD1 (5 bases). CDR1 and CDR2 (germline): SEHNR, FQNEAQ (reference sequence). This CDR3 has 14 amino acids. Trimming stripped 5 bases from V and 1 base from J, with 9 bases between. CDR3 sequence reads: CASSPPGSNQPQHF. The CDR3 region has the DNA TGTGCCAGCAGCCCTCCAGGGAGCAATCAGCCCCAGCATTTT. Based on the CDR3 plus reference TRBV7-9 and TRBJ1-5, the full variable domain is DTGVSQNPRHKITKRGQNVTFRCDPISEHNRLYWYRQTLGQGPEFLTYFQNEAQLEKSRLLSDRFSAERPKGSFSTLEIQRTEQGDSAMYLCASSPPGSNQPQHFGDGTRLSIL.

CDR3 bases: TGCGCCAGCAGCTTGGGGACTAGCGAATACAATGAGCAGTTCTTC. This codes for CASSLGTSEYNEQFF. The chain has TRBV5-1 and TRBJ2-1; 9 nucleotides match TRBD2. V dropped 0 bases and J dropped 4; count of bases not matched to a gene: 2. There are 15 residues in the CDR3. Per germline, CDR1 SGHRS and CDR2 YFSETQ.

This clone was seen only a few times. The V call is TRBV7-2, the J call TRBJ1-3; perhaps TRBD1 as D (6 bases). The CDR3 extends over 15 amino acids. V dropped 6 bases and J dropped 9 bases, with 21 bases sitting between them. CDR1 is SGHTA and CDR2 is FQGNSA in the germline V gene. The CDR3 coding sequence is TGTGCCAGCAGGCAGAGGGGGAGCCTCGGCGGCACCATATATTTT. Translation gives CASRQRGSLGGTIYF. Full variable domain (remainder filled in from reference TRBV7-2 and TRBJ1-3): GAGVSQSPSNKVTEKGKDVELRCDPISGHTALYWYRQSLGQGLEFLIYFQGNSAPDKSGLPSDRFSAERTGGSVSTLTIQRTQQEDSAVYLCASRQRGSLGGTIYFGEGSWLTVV.

The genes are TRBV19 and TRBJ1-4, with D maybe TRBD1 (6 bases). The germline V and J ends were trimmed by 3 bases and 5 bases, with 13 bases remaining between them. Looked up from germline, CDR1 is LNHDA and CDR2 is SQIVND (reference sequence). CDR3 length: 15 residues. CDR3 loop: CASSIGTLLNEKLFF. CDR3 sequence (DNA): TGTGCCAGTAGTATCGGGACACTACTCAATGAAAAACTGTTTTTT.

This chain joins TRBV30 and TRBJ2-4, with TRBD1 matching 11 bases. Germline CDR1 reads GTSNPN; CDR2 reads SVGIG (reference sequence). The J segment lost 6 bases and the V segment lost 0 bases, leaving 4 bases of the junction unmatched. The CDR3 length is 15 residues. In DNA form, the CDR3 reads TGTGCCTGGAGTGTACGGGGGACAGGGGGAAACATTCAGTACTTC. Amino acids: CAWSVRGTGGNIQYF. The variable domain in full, with the rest retrieved from reference TRBV30 and TRBJ2-4, is SQTIHQWPATLVQPVGSPLSLECTVEGTSNPNLYWYRQAAGRGLQLLFYSVGIGQISSEVPQNLSASRPQDRQFILSSKKLLLSDSGFYLCAWSVRGTGGNIQYFGAGTRLSVL.

The chain recombines TRBV10-2 with TRBJ1-2; the match to TRBD1 covers 7 bases. Looked up from germline, CDR1 is WSHSY and CDR2 is SAAADI. There are 14 residues in the CDR3. The V gene end was trimmed by 8 bases and the J gene end by 8 bases; junction bases not matched to a gene: 14. The CDR3 is CASAEGATSRGYTF. CDR3 nucleotides: TGCGCCAGCGCTGAGGGGGCCACCTCTCGGGGCTACACCTTC.

The chain combines TRBV7-9 with TRBJ2-7; 7 bases map to TRBD1. Germline CDR1 reads SEHNR; CDR2 reads FQNEAQ (reference sequence). Germline trimming cut 5 bases from V and 3 bases from J; bases unmatched to any gene: 10. The CDR3 runs 15 residues. DNA for the CDR3: TGTGCCAGCAGCCCCAAGGGGGCCCCCTTCTACGAGCAGTACTTC. Residues: CASSPKGAPFYEQYF.

This clone is deemed medium-sized. The chain carries TRBV7-2 and TRBJ2-7; D gene ambiguous. CDR1 SGHTA and CDR2 FQGNSA come from the germline V gene. The ends were cut back, 5 bases at V and 4 bases at J, with 12 bases in the middle. The CDR3 is made up of 13 amino acids. CDR3 sequence reads: CASSLAGKYEQYF. The CDR3 coding sequence is TGTGCCAGCAGCCTCGCAGGAAAGTACGAGCAGTACTTC. The full variable domain, in which reference TRBV7-2 and TRBJ2-7 provide the parts outside the CDR3, is GAGVSQSPSNKVTEKGKDVELRCDPISGHTALYWYRQSLGQGLEFLIYFQGNSAPDKSGLPSDRFSAERTGGSVSTLTIQRTQQEDSAVYLCASSLAGKYEQYFGPGTRLTVT.

The count of this clone is one. V usage is TRBV29-1 and J usage is TRBJ1-2; TRBD1 matches at 7 bases. In germline, CDR1 is SQVTM, CDR2 ANQGSEA. CDR3 length: 11 amino acids. The trim removed 5 bases at V and 8 bases at J, leaving 5 bases unmatched. The CDR3 sequence is CSVPTGVGYTF. Here the CDR3 DNA reads TGCAGCGTTCCTACAGGGGTAGGCTACACCTTC.

This chain joins TRBV15 and TRBJ2-3; D unresolved. This CDR3 is built from 16 residues. Trimming pared 1 base from V and 4 bases from J, leaving 15 bases between. Germline V gene sequence: CDR1 LNHNV, CDR2 YYDKDF (reference sequence). For the CDR3, the DNA is TGTGCCACCAGCAGAGCGATGGTCTCGGGTTCAGATACGCAGTATTTT. Translation: CATSRAMVSGSDTQYF.

A single count supports this clone. The chain employs TRBV28 and TRBJ1-2; tentatively, D is TRBD1 (5 bases). The length of the CDR3 is 12 residues. CDR1 and CDR2 (germline): MDHEN, SYDVKM. V lost 5 bases, J lost 13 bases, and 17 bases lay in between. CDR3 protein: CASSGLGIRGTF. In DNA, the CDR3 is TGTGCCAGCAGTGGCTTAGGGATAAGGGGCACCTTC.

V usage is TRBV14 and J usage is TRBJ2-5, with D unresolved. This CDR3 is built from 13 residues. The V end lost 0 bases, the J end lost 11 bases, and 13 bases lay between the germline ends. Germline CDR1 is SGHDN and CDR2 is FVKESK. CDR3 region: CASSQDLVTPQYF. In DNA form, the CDR3 reads TGTGCCAGCAGCCAAGATCTGGTAACTCCGCAGTACTTC. The full variable domain, with the rest looked up from reference TRBV14 and TRBJ2-5, is EAGVTQFPSHSVIEKGQTVTLRCDPISGHDNLYWYRRVMGKEIKFLLHFVKESKQDESGMPNNRFLAERTGGTYSTLKVQPAELEDSGVYFCASSQDLVTPQYFGPGTRLLVL.

The chain combines TRBV2 with TRBJ1-4; tentatively, D is TRBD1 (6 bases). Germline V gene sequence: CDR1 SNHLY, CDR2 FYNNEI. Trimming took off 0 bases at V and 5 bases at J, with 10 bases between the two ends. The CDR3 length is 15 residues. The CDR3 is CASSEARGGNEKLFF. DNA for the CDR3: TGTGCCAGCAGTGAAGCGAGAGGGGGAAATGAAAAACTGTTTTTT.

This clone was picked up one time. The chain joins TRBV4-2 to TRBJ2-6; the D is unclear. V lost 0 bases, J lost 4 bases, and 7 bases lay in between. CDR1 is LGHNA, CDR2 YNFKEQ, per germline. The CDR3 has 15 amino acids. The CDR3 nucleotides are TGTGCCAGCAGCCAAGAGCGGTCAGGGGCCAACGTCCTGACTTTC. Translation: CASSQERSGANVLTF.

The J gene is TRBJ2-1, the V gene TRBV6-5; D is possibly TRBD1 (5 bases). Germline lookup yields CDR1 MNHEY and CDR2 SVGAGI. The ends were cut back, 2 bases at V and 6 bases at J, with 11 bases in the middle. This CDR3 has 14 residues. CDR3 sequence (DNA): TGTGCCAGCAGTTACCGAGACAGCATCAATGAGCAGTTCTTC. It is translated as CASSYRDSINEQFF.

This clone was seen only a few times. This chain joins TRBV6-6 and TRBJ2-7; D may be TRBD2 (6 bases). Germline values: CDR1 MNHNY, CDR2 SVGAGI (reference sequence). V was pared by 2 bases and J by 0 bases, with 11 bases between. CDR3 size: 15 residues. For the CDR3, the DNA is TGTGCCAGCAGTTACGAACTAGCAAGCTCCTACGAGCAGTACTTC. Protein sequence: CASSYELASSYEQYF.

J is TRBJ2-2 and V is TRBV19, with D unclear. Germline assignment: CDR1 LNHDA and CDR2 SQIVND (reference sequence). CDR3 size: 15 residues. The V end lost 0 bases, the J end lost 2 bases, and 7 bases lay between the germline ends. The chain's CDR3 is CASSIDRRNTGELFF. The DNA for the CDR3 is TGTGCCAGTAGTATAGACCGGAGAAACACCGGGGAGCTGTTTTTT.

V gene TRBV5-4 combines with J gene TRBJ2-1; perhaps TRBD2 as D (5 bases). CDR1 is SGHNT and CDR2 is YYREEE in the germline V gene (reference sequence). This CDR3 comprises 14 residues. Trimming pared 3 bases from V and 10 bases from J, leaving 17 bases between. This chain's CDR3 is CASSSNRGSSEQFF. The CDR3 DNA sequence: TGTGCCAGCAGCTCAAACCGGGGTTCGTCGGAGCAGTTCTTC.

The chain couples TRBV9 to TRBJ2-1; weak D call: TRBD2 (6 bases). V was cut by 3 bases and J by 2 bases, with 18 bases left in between. Germline CDR1 SGDLS, CDR2 YYNGEE. CDR3 length equals 17 residues. The CDR3: CASSAGVGSGPYNEQFF. DNA of the CDR3: TGTGCCAGCAGCGCCGGGGTGGGGAGCGGGCCCTACAATGAGCAGTTCTTC.

The chain uses TRBV2 and TRBJ1-2, with 9 bases fitting TRBD1. This CDR3 is built from 12 residues. The junction had 2 bases not matched to a gene; V was cut back by 8 bases and J by 4 bases. CDR1 and CDR2 from the germline V gene are SNHLY and FYNNEI. CDR3 sequence (DNA): TGTGCCAGCGACAGGGGGAGCTATGGCTACACCTTC. Amino acids: CASDRGSYGYTF.

This clone occurred a few times. The genes are TRBV27 and TRBJ2-5; D uncertain. The CDR3 extends over 13 amino acids. CDR1 is MNHEY, CDR2 SMNVEV, per germline (reference sequence). The germline V and J ends were trimmed by 3 bases and 0 bases, with 5 bases remaining between them. In DNA, the CDR3 is TGTGCCAGCAGTTTTTCGTACCAAGAGACCCAGTACTTC. This translates into CASSFSYQETQYF.

By sample fraction, this clone is medium-sized. The chain combines TRBV19 with TRBJ1-5; a weak D match, TRBD1 (6 bases). The V end lost 5 bases, the J end lost 3 bases, and 11 bases lay between the germline ends. The CDR3 has 14 residues. The germline gives CDR1 LNHDA, CDR2 SQIVND (reference sequence). The CDR3 is CASSSQGYNQPQHF. The CDR3 bases are TGTGCCAGTAGTTCCCAGGGGTACAATCAGCCCCAGCATTTT.

This clone was recorded once. This rearrangement joins TRBV7-2 to TRBJ1-5, with 7 bases matching TRBD1. CDR3 size: 16 residues. The V segment lost 5 bases and the J segment 5 bases; nucleotides outside the gene matches: 12. Looked up from germline, CDR1 is SGHTA and CDR2 is FQGNSA. The CDR3 bases are TGTGCCAGCAGCCCAGAGGGGGCTGAGAGATATCAGCCCCAGCATTTT. Translated, it gives CASSPEGAERYQPQHF. Variable domain in full (rest from reference TRBV7-2 and TRBJ1-5): GAGVSQSPSNKVTEKGKDVELRCDPISGHTALYWYRQSLGQGLEFLIYFQGNSAPDKSGLPSDRFSAERTGGSVSTLTIQRTQQEDSAVYLCASSPEGAERYQPQHFGDGTRLSIL.